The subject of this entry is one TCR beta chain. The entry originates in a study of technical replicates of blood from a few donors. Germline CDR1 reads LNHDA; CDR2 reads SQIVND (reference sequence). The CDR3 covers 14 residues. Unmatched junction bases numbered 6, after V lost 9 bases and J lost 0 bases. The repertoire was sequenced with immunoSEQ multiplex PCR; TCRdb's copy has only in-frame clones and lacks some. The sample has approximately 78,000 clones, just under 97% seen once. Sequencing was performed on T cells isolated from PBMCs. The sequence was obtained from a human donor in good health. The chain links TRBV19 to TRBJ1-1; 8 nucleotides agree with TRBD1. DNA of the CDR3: TGTGCCAGCTCCCGGGACAGGATGAACACTGAAGCTTTCTTT. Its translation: CASSRDRMNTEAFF.